These 24 T cell receptor beta chains were all obtained from the same sample, sequenced in a study of lung T cells in sarcoidosis with Löfgren's syndrome. TCRdb used MiXCR to reprocess the reads, holding one entry per CDR3 protein. The sample has about 19,000 distinct CDR3 sequences, roughly a fifth seen once; the top ten hold about 4%. Sequencing was done on a sample of CD4+ T cells from PBMCs. These receptors came from a human donor with sarcoidosis (Löfgren's syndrome or another form), or a control subject (not recorded which).

Details on this clonotype: A much bigger clone sits one base away, suggesting this may be a read error. The chain couples TRBV5-1 to TRBJ1-6; weak D call: TRBD1 (6 bases). This CDR3 has 14 amino acids. CDR1 is SGHRS and CDR2 is YFSETQ in the germline V gene. The CDR3 DNA reads TGCGCCAGCAGCTCCGAGACAGGAGGATCCCCCCTCAACTTT. Amino acids: CASSSETGGSPLNF.

By sample share, this clonotype is medium-sized. CDR3: CASRAGSINEQFF. The CDR3, as DNA: TGTGCCAGCCGAGCGGGCTCGATCAATGAGCAGTTCTTC. The J gene is TRBJ2-1, the V gene TRBV6-1; D is possibly TRBD2 (6 bases). The ends were cut back, 8 bases at V and 6 bases at J, with 14 bases in the middle. Germline lookup yields CDR1 MNHNS and CDR2 SASEGT. The CDR3 has 13 amino acids.

In this sample, this clonotype turned up many times. This chain connects TRBV18 to TRBJ2-3, with 11 bases identical to TRBD2. V lost 0 bases and J lost 6; bases outside the gene matches: 2. Per the germline V gene, CDR1 is KGHSH and CDR2 is LQKENI. This CDR3 comprises 15 residues. The CDR3 coding sequence is TGTGCCAGCTCACCACCCCTAGCGGGGGGTGATACGCAGTATTTT. Its translation is CASSPPLAGGDTQYF.

With respect to this clonotype: One junction end disagrees with the germline gene, perhaps due to a read error. This rearrangement joins TRBV7-2 to TRBJ1-3; D uncertain. Looked up from germline, CDR1 is SGHTA and CDR2 is FQGNSA. The CDR3 runs 14 residues. The CDR3 reads CASGRPSSGNTIYF. The CDR3 DNA reads as TGTGCCAGCGGCAGGCCCTCCTCTGGAAACACCATATACTTT.

By proportion, this clonotype is medium-sized. The chain is built from TRBV6-2 or TRBV6-3 and TRBJ2-1; 9 bases align to TRBD2. Germline V lookup: CDR1 MNHEY, CDR2 SVGEGT. V shed 6 bases, J shed 7 bases, and the junction held 13 bases outside the gene matches. The CDR3 loop spans 16 amino acids. CDR3 region: CASRPYGAGGGNEQFF. The CDR3 nucleotides read TGTGCCAGCAGGCCTTACGGGGCGGGAGGGGGTAATGAGCAGTTCTTC.

This clonotype came up many times. V and J are TRBV10-1 and TRBJ1-6, with D hard to call. V lost 0 bases and J 7 bases, leaving 13 bases between the germline ends. This CDR3 region has 16 residues. Germline loops: CDR1 WNHNN, CDR2 SYGVQD (reference sequence). The CDR3 is CASSESHELGNSPLHF. CDR3 in DNA: TGCGCCAGCAGTGAGTCACATGAGTTAGGGAATTCACCCCTCCACTTT.

This clonotype was found many times. V and J are TRBV29-1 and TRBJ2-3; unclear D gene. The CDR3 has 13 residues. Germline CDR1 reads SQVTM; CDR2 reads ANQGSEA. V was trimmed by 3 bases and J by 5 bases, leaving 12 bases between them. CDR3 bases: TGCAGCGTTGATGACCAATCGGGAGATACGCAGTATTTT. Its protein is CSVDDQSGDTQYF.

This clonotype was counted many times. The chain employs TRBV7-9 and TRBJ1-5, with a possible D match to TRBD1 (6 bases). Germline V gene lookup returns CDR1 SEHNR and CDR2 FQNEAQ (reference sequence). This CDR3 is built from 18 residues. The ends were cut back, 1 base at V and 0 bases at J, with 16 bases in the middle. DNA for the CDR3: TGTGCCAGCAGCTTAGGGGCAGGGGAAGAAAATAGCAATCAGCCCCAGCATTTT. Translated: CASSLGAGEENSNQPQHF.

This clonotype has at least ten counts. The gene calls are TRBV10-1 and TRBJ2-5, with 8 bases fitting TRBD1. CDR1 is WNHNN, CDR2 SYGVQD, per germline (reference sequence). V gave up 4 bases and J gave up 5 bases; unmatched junction bases: 0. CDR3 length: 12 residues. CDR3: CASSGTGETQYF. CDR3 sequence (DNA): TGCGCCAGCAGTGGGACAGGGGAGACCCAGTACTTC.

CDR3 nucleotides: TGCAGTGCTGCTGACAGGGGGCGAAGCAATGAGCAGTTCTTC. Amino acid sequence: CSAADRGRSNEQFF. This chain joins TRBV20-1 and TRBJ2-1; 10 positions match TRBD1. Germline CDR1 and CDR2: DFQATT and SNEGSKA (reference sequence). There are 14 residues in the CDR3. Trimming took 5 bases from V and 6 from J; bases not matched to a gene: 7.

Within the sample, this clonotype is medium-sized. This chain links TRBV7-2 with TRBJ1-1; D possibly corresponds to TRBD1 (6 bases). In germline, CDR1 is SGHTA, CDR2 FQGNSA. V was shortened by 1 base and J by 4 bases, with 10 bases between the two germline ends. The CDR3 spans 14 residues. DNA of the CDR3: TGTGCCAGCAGCTTAGGGGGGGGGCTCACTGAAGCTTTCTTT. Protein: CASSLGGGLTEAFF.

This clonotype was seen repeatedly, ten times or more. The gene calls are TRBV4-3 and TRBJ1-1; D unclear. Trimming removed 0 bases at V and 6 bases at J, with 17 bases between. CDR3 length: 16 amino acids. Per germline, CDR1 LGHNA and CDR2 YSLEER. CDR3: CASSQDPPGGGAEAFF. In DNA form, the CDR3 reads TGCGCCAGCAGCCAAGATCCCCCCGGCGGAGGAGCTGAAGCTTTCTTT.

With respect to this clonotype: Germline and junction disagree at one end, which may indicate a read error. The V gene is TRBV24-1, the J gene TRBJ2-2; D may be TRBD2 (6 bases). This CDR3 is built from 15 residues. Germline CDR1 KGHDR, CDR2 SFDVKD. The CDR3 sequence: CATSGTDPNTGGLFF. CDR3 DNA: TGTGCCACCAGCGGGACTGATCCAAACACCGGGGGGCTGTTTTTT.

Many counts were recorded for this clonotype. The chain's CDR3 is CASSHSGGRAGELFF. CDR3 DNA sequence: TGCGCCAGCAGCCATAGCGGGGGTCGCGCCGGGGAGCTGTTTTTT. This rearrangement joins TRBV4-3 to TRBJ2-2; 9 bases map to TRBD2. CDR3 length: 15 residues. V dropped 3 bases and J dropped 6; count of bases not matched to a gene: 5. Per germline, CDR1 LGHNA and CDR2 YSLEER.

On this clonotype itself: This clone may be a read error of a much larger clone one base away. The chain is built from TRBV28 and TRBJ2-7; D not certain. The length of the CDR3 is 12 residues. Trimming removed 4 bases at V and 6 bases at J, with 10 bases between. The germline gives CDR1 MDHEN, CDR2 SYDVKM. CDR3 sequence (DNA): TGTGCCAGCAGTTGGGCAAGTAGCGAGCAGTACTTC. Protein sequence: CASSWASSEQYF.

Many counts were recorded for this clonotype. For the CDR3, the DNA is TGTGCCAGCAGTCTTCCCGGGAGCTCCTACGAGCAGTACTTC. Its translation: CASSLPGSSYEQYF. The gene calls are TRBV12-3 or TRBV12-4 and TRBJ2-7; a possible D gene is TRBD2 (6 bases). V dropped 5 bases and J dropped 0 bases, with 11 bases sitting between them. The CDR3 totals 14 residues.

By sample share, this clonotype is medium-sized (0.01 to 0.1%). The chain joins TRBV6-1 to TRBJ2-1; 9 bases map to TRBD2. V dropped 4 bases and J dropped 5; count of bases not matched to a gene: 6. The CDR3 length is 15 residues. CDR1 and CDR2 (germline): MNHNS, SASEGT. The CDR3 coding sequence is TGTGCCAGCAGTGGAGGGGCGGGAGGGGACAATGAGCAGTTCTTC. As protein: CASSGGAGGDNEQFF.

By sample fraction, this clonotype is medium-sized. This sequence joins TRBV7-2 and TRBJ1-1; no definite D call. Germline-derived CDR1 and CDR2 are SGHTA and FQGNSA. This CDR3 is 14 amino acids long. Trimming cost V 5 bases and J 0 bases, with 10 bases left between them. The CDR3, as DNA: TGTGCCAGCAGCCCGGAGGATCTGAACACTGAAGCTTTCTTT. It specifies CASSPEDLNTEAFF.

This clonotype was seen many times. V and J are TRBV7-9 and TRBJ2-3, with 8 bases that match TRBD1. Germline trimming cut 7 bases from V and 4 bases from J; bases unmatched to any gene: 4. The germline gives CDR1 SEHNR, CDR2 FQNEAQ (reference sequence). The CDR3 is 13 residues long. The CDR3 DNA is TGTGCCAGCACCGACAGGGGACCAGATACGCAGTATTTT. Translated, it gives CASTDRGPDTQYF.

This clonotype occurred many times. The chain joins TRBV10-1 to TRBJ2-7; D is undetermined. The length of the CDR3 is 13 residues. Trimming stripped 6 bases from V and 0 bases from J, with 9 bases between. Germline CDR1 reads WNHNN; CDR2 reads SYGVQD (reference sequence). The CDR3 is CASSAYNSYEQYF. DNA for the CDR3: TGCGCCAGCAGCGCCTATAACTCCTACGAGCAGTACTTC.

This clonotype has only a few counts. V and J are TRBV10-1 and TRBJ1-5; 8 positions match TRBD1. The CDR3 loop spans 14 amino acids. V dropped 4 bases and J dropped 8; count of bases not matched to a gene: 7. CDR1 and CDR2 (germline): WNHNN, SYGVQD (reference sequence). CDR3 residues: CASSAQGADEPQHF. In DNA, the CDR3 is TGCGCCAGCAGTGCTCAGGGGGCTGATGAGCCCCAGCATTTT.

Points on this clonotype: Since a much larger clone is just one base distant, this may be a read error. CDR3 sequence: CAGSSGGETYNEQFF. CDR3 in DNA: TGTGCCGGCAGCTCCGGCGGGGAGACCTACAATGAGCAGTTCTTC. The rearrangement uses TRBV5-4 and TRBJ2-1, with a weak D call TRBD2 (6 bases). There are 15 residues in the CDR3. CDR1 is SGHNT, CDR2 YYREEE, per germline (reference sequence). The whole variable domain, remainder taken from reference TRBV5-4 and TRBJ2-1, is ETGVTQSPTHLIKTRGQQVTLRCSSQSGHNTVSWYQQALGQGPQFIFQYYREEENGRGNFPPRFSGLQFPNYSSELNVNALELDDSALYLCAGSSGGETYNEQFFGPGTRLTVL.

This clonotype was seen many times. The chain employs TRBV19 and TRBJ1-5; D gene uncertain. Per the germline V gene, CDR1 is LNHDA and CDR2 is SQIVND (reference sequence). This CDR3 region has 14 residues. Trimming pared 4 bases from V and 4 bases from J, leaving 11 bases between. The CDR3: CASSRGDPNQPQHF. In nucleotides, the CDR3 is TGTGCCAGTAGTAGGGGAGACCCAAATCAGCCCCAGCATTTT.

This clonotype is labeled as medium-sized (0.01 to 0.1%). The chain links TRBV28 to TRBJ1-3; D is unresolved. The CDR3 consists of 12 residues. Trimming pared 9 bases from V and 0 bases from J, leaving 6 bases between. The germline V gene has CDR1 MDHEN and CDR2 SYDVKM. In DNA form, the CDR3 reads TGTGCCAGTGGGCTCTCTGGAAACACCATATATTTT. Protein product: CASGLSGNTIYF.